A selection of T cell receptor beta chains follows, all from one sample in a study of blood T cell repertoires in COVID-19. The method was immunoSEQ multiplex PCR; TCRdb's version includes in-frame clones alone and lacks a portion of them. Among 200,000 to 250,000 clones listed, 81% were seen once. The sample consisted of PBMCs or T cells enriched from blood (not recorded which). Receptors were obtained from a woman aged 45-65 years with acute COVID-19. Both conserved end residues are part of each CDR3. The order of the fields is J gene, D gene, clone size, V gene, CDR3 DNA, CDR3 protein. A D gene is named only where the DNA matches it firmly. For some rows the clone size is stated as once, few or many, or as a class when expanded; others skip it.

TRBJ1-6	NA	NA	TRBV14	TGTGCCAGCAGCTATGCCTATAATTCACCCCTCCACTTT	CASSYAYNSPLHF
TRBJ2-2	NA	NA	TRBV5-1	TGCGCCAGCAGCGCGGATAACACCGGGGAGCTGTTTTTT	CASSADNTGELFF
TRBJ1-5	NA	few	TRBV19	TGTGCCAGTAGTATTACGGCCGACCGGGAGGGACAGCCCCAGCATTTT	CASSITADREGQPQHF
TRBJ2-2	NA	NA	TRBV5-1	TGCGCCAGCAGACTTGGAACGCAGGGAACCGGGGAGCTGTTTTTT	CASRLGTQGTGELFF
TRBJ1-3	TRBD1	NA	TRBV4-1	TGCGCCAGCAGCCAAGATTGGACAGGGGATGGAAACACCATATATTTT	CASSQDWTGDGNTIYF
TRBJ1-1	NA	NA	TRBV7-9	TGTGCCAGCAGCTTAACAGGGAGGGTTGCTGAAGCTTTCTTT	CASSLTGRVAEAFF
TRBJ2-2	TRBD1	NA	TRBV19	TGTGCCAGTATAGAGAGACAGGGGGTGACCGGGGAGCTGTTTTTT	CASIERQGVTGELFF
TRBJ2-4	NA	NA	TRBV24-1	TGTGCCACCAGTCCCCTCCCTGGACACCAAAACATTCAGTACTTC	CATSPLPGHQNIQYF
TRBJ2-7	NA	NA	TRBV18	TGTGCCAGCTCCCACCCAGGAGGAGACTACGAGCAGTACTTC	CASSHPGGDYEQYF
TRBJ1-5	TRBD1	NA	TRBV28	TGTGCCAGCAAAAGACAGGGGGCGCTCAATCAGCCCCAGCATTTT	CASKRQGALNQPQHF
TRBJ2-2	TRBD2	NA	TRBV4-3	TGCGCCAGCAGCCAAGAGACTAGCGGGAGGAAGACCGGGGAGCTGTTTTTT	CASSQETSGRKTGELFF
TRBJ2-7	TRBD1	few	TRBV5-6	TGTGCCAGCTTCGAACAGGGGCCCTCCTACGAGCAGTACTTC	CASFEQGPSYEQYF
TRBJ2-5	TRBD1	NA	TRBV18	TGTGCCAGCTCACCATTTGACAGGGAAGAGACCCAGTACTTC	CASSPFDREETQYF
TRBJ2-2	TRBD1	many	TRBV6-5	TGTGCCAGCTTATTTAGACAGGGCCTCACCGGGGAGCTGTTTTTT	CASLFRQGLTGELFF